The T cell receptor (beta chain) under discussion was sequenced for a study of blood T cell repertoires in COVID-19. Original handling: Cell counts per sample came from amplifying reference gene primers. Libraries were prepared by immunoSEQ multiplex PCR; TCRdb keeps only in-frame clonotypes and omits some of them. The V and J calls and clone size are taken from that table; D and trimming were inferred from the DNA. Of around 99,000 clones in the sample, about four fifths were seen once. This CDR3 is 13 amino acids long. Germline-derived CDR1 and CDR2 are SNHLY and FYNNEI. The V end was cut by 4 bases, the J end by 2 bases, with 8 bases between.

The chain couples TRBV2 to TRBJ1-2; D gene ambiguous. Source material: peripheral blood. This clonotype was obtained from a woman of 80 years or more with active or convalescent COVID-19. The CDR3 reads CASSVEVNYGYTF. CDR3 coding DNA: TGTGCCAGCAGTGTGGAGGTCAACTATGGCTACACCTTC.